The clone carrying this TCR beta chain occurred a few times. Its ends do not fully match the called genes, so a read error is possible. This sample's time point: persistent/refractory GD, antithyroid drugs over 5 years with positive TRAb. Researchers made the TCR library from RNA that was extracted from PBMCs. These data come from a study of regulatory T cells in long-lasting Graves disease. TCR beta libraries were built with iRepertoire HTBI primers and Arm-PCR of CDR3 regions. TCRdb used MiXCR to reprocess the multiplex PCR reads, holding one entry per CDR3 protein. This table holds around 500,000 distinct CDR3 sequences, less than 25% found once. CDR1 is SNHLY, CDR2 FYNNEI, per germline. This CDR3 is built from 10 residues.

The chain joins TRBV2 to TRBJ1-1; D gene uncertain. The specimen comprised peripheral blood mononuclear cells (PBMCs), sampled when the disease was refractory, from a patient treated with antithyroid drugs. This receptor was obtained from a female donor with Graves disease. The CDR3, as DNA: TGTGCCAGCAGTGAAGCGCCGATCGGCTTT. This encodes CASSEAPIGF.